Included here is one TCR beta chain sequence, with context. One junction end disagrees with the germline gene, perhaps due to a read error. The source of the sample is a study of blood T cells in healthy people across ages. Donors ranged from roughly 6 to 100 years old and were healthy Caucasians in Russia. The authors ran a second PCR of roughly 6 to 12 cycles using a sample-barcoded 5' primer and a J-beta primer mix. Each CDR3 protein is one row after TCRdb ran MiXCR on the 5' RACE reads. In the table there are some 1.4 million distinct CDR3 sequences, roughly 40% of which are singletons. This CDR3 comprises 13 residues. Per the germline V gene, CDR1 is SGHDN and CDR2 is FVKESK.

Material: blood. The rearrangement uses TRBV14 and TRBJ2-5; D gene uncertain. This clonotype originated in a woman aged 18 to 35 in good health. Here the CDR3 reads CVSSQGFQETQYF. In DNA form, the CDR3 reads TGTGTCAGCAGCCAAGGCTTCCAAGAGACCCAGTACTTC.